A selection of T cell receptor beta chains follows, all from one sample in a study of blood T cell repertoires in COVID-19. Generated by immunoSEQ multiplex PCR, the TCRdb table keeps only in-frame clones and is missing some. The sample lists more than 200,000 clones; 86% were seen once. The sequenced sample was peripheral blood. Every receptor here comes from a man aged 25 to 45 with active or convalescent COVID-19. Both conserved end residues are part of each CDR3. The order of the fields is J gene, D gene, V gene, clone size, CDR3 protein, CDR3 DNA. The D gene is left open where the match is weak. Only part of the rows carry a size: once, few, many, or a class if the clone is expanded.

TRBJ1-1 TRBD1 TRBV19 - CASSQDRGRTTEAFF TGTGCCAGTAGTCAGGACAGGGGGCGAACCACTGAAGCTTTCTTT
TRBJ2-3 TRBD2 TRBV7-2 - CASSLLAGGPADTQYF TGTGCCAGCAGCCTCTTAGCGGGGGGGCCCGCAGATACGCAGTATTTT
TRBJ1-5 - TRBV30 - CAWSVSRGNQPQHF TGTGCCTGGAGTGTATCACGGGGGAATCAGCCCCAGCATTTT
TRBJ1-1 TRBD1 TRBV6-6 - CASMEGADTEAFF TGTGCCAGCATGGAGGGGGCGGACACTGAAGCTTTCTTT
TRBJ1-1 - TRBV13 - CASSLGLGARDTEAFF TGTGCCAGCAGCTTAGGCCTGGGGGCGCGGGACACTGAAGCTTTCTTT
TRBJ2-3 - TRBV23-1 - CASSQRGDTQYF TGCGCCAGCAGTCAAAGGGGAGATACGCAGTATTTT
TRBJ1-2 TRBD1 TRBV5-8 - CASSLHPGTVGSYGYTF TGTGCCAGCAGCTTGCACCCAGGGACAGTCGGATCCTATGGCTACACCTTC
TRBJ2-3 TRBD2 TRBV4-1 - CASRPAQGLAGGRIDTQYF TGCGCCAGCCGACCCGCCCAGGGACTAGCGGGGGGGCGTATAGATACGCAGTATTTT
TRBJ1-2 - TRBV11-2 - CASSLDRGNYGYTF TGTGCCAGCAGCTTAGATCGGGGGAACTATGGCTACACCTTC
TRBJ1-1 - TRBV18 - CASSPNREGAEAFF TGTGCCAGCTCACCAAACAGGGAGGGAGCAGAAGCTTTCTTT
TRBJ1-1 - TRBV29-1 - CSVEGRASDTEAFF TGCAGCGTTGAAGGGCGGGCCTCAGACACTGAAGCTTTCTTT
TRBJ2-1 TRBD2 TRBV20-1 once CSASHGGAYNEQFF TGCAGTGCTAGTCACGGGGGGGCCTACAATGAGCAGTTCTTC
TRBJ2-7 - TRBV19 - CASSILTSGTYEQYF TGTGCCAGTAGTATCTTAACCAGCGGCACCTACGAGCAGTACTTC
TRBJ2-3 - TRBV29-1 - CSVRTSSSTDTQYF TGCAGCGTCCGAACCAGTTCTAGCACAGATACGCAGTATTTT
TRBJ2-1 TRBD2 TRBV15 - CATSRDKGLFYNEQFF TGTGCCACCAGCAGAGATAAGGGACTATTCTACAATGAGCAGTTCTTC
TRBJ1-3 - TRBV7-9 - CASSATQAGPTGNTIYF TGTGCCAGCAGCGCCACCCAGGCGGGGCCAACTGGAAACACCATATATTTT
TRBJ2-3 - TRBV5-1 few CASRNSPGTDTQYF TGCGCCAGCAGGAACTCGCCGGGGACAGATACGCAGTATTTT
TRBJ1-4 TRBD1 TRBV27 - CASSSAGGLKLFF TGTGCCAGCAGCTCGGCAGGGGGCCTTAAACTGTTTTTT
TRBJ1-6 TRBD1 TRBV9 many CASNRGHNSPLHF TGTGCCAGCAACAGGGGGCATAATTCACCCCTCCACTTT
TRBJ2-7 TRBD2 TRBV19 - CASSISHRGSGVNEQYF TGTGCCAGTAGTATCTCCCACCGTGGTAGCGGGGTCAACGAGCAGTACTTC
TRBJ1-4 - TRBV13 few CASSFSRDEKLFF TGTGCCAGCAGTTTTAGCAGGGATGAAAAACTGTTTTTT
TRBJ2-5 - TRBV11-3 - CASSLEGQTQYF TGTGCCAGCAGCTTAGAGGGGCAGACCCAGTACTTC
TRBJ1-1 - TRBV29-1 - CSARDTEAFF TGCAGCGCCAGGGACACTGAAGCTTTCTTT
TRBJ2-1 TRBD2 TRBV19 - CASIAEERGGSREQFF TGTGCCAGTATAGCCGAGGAGCGGGGGGGCTCCCGTGAGCAGTTCTTC
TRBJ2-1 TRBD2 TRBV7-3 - CASSLRFTLAGGRDVNYNEQFF TGTGCCAGCAGCTTACGGTTTACGCTAGCGGGGGGTAGGGACGTAAACTACAATGAGCAGTTCTTC
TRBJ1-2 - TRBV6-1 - CASSVETDKANYGYTF TGTGCCAGCAGTGTAGAGACAGATAAAGCTAACTATGGCTACACCTTC
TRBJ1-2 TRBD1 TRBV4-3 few CASSQVSDRAKYGYTF TGCGCCAGCAGCCAAGTAAGCGACAGGGCCAAATATGGCTACACCTTC
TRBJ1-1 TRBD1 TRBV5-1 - CASSSGTGGFVNTEAFF TGCGCCAGCAGCTCCGGGACAGGGGGCTTCGTGAACACTGAAGCTTTCTTT
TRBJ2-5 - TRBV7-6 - CASSLQETQYF TGTGCCAGCAGCCTACAAGAGACCCAGTACTTC
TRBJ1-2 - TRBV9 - CASSVGTANYGYTF TGTGCCAGCAGCGTAGGCACAGCAAACTATGGCTACACCTTC
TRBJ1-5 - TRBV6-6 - CASGSGQGNNQPQHF TGTGCCAGCGGATCGGGCCAGGGGAACAATCAGCCCCAGCATTTT
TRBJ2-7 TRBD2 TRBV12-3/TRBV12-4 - CASSGGNYEQYF TGTGCCAGTAGCGGGGGTAATTACGAGCAGTACTTC
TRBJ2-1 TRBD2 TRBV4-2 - CASSQDPGGGGDEQFF TGTGCCAGCAGCCAAGATCCCGGGGGGGGAGGGGATGAGCAGTTCTTC
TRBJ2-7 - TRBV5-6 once CASTGRGPHEQYF TGTGCCAGCACAGGGCGGGGTCCCCACGAGCAGTACTTC
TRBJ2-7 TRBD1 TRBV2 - CASIGQGVSYEQYF TGTGCCAGCATTGGACAGGGGGTATCCTACGAGCAGTACTTC
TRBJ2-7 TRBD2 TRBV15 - CATSSTGLAGAYEQYF TGTGCCACCAGCAGCACGGGACTAGCGGGCGCCTACGAGCAGTACTTC
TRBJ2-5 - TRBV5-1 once CASSLIGGLRETQYF TGCGCCAGCAGCTTGATTGGGGGGTTACGGGAGACCCAGTACTTC
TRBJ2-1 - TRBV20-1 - CSATRYNEQFF TGCAGTGCAACGCGGTACAATGAGCAGTTCTTC
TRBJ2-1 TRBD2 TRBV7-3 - CASSPGLAVDREQFF TGTGCCAGCAGCCCGGGACTAGCGGTAGACCGGGAGCAGTTCTTC
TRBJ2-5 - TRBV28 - CASSFLRTDQETQYF TGTGCCAGCAGTTTTCTAAGGACAGACCAAGAGACCCAGTACTTC
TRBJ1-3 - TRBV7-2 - CASSPGQGNTIYF TGTGCCAGCAGCCCGGGACAAGGAAACACCATATATTTT
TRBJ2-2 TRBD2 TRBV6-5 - CASKELAGNTGELFF TGTGCCAGCAAGGAGCTAGCGGGGAACACCGGGGAGCTGTTTTTT
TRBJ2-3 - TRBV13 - CASSSSTDTQYF TGTGCCAGCAGCTCTAGCACAGATACGCAGTATTTT
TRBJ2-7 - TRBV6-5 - CASSYDSRDEQYF TGTGCCAGCAGTTACGACAGTCGAGACGAGCAGTACTTC
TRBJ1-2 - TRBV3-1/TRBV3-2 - CASSQVRGSQPYTF TGTGCCAGCAGCCAAGTAAGGGGCAGCCAACCCTACACCTTC
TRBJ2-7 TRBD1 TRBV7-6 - CASSSTAGTGSYEQYF TGTGCCAGCAGCTCGACCGCGGGGACAGGGAGCTACGAGCAGTACTTC
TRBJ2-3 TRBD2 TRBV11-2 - CASSVTSHSTDTQYF TGTGCCAGCAGCGTGACTAGCCATAGCACAGATACGCAGTATTTT
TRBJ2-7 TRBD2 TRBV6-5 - CASSLTSGAYEQYF TGTGCCAGCAGTCTGACTAGCGGGGCATACGAGCAGTACTTC
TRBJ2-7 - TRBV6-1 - CASSDALTNYEQYF TGTGCCAGCAGTGACGCCCTGACAAACTACGAGCAGTACTTC
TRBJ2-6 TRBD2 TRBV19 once CASSLHSGGASGANVLTF TGTGCCAGTAGTTTGCATAGCGGGGGGGCCTCCGGGGCCAACGTCCTGACTTTC
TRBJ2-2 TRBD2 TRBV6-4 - CASSDSSGGANTGELFF TGTGCCAGCAGTGACTCTAGCGGGGGGGCGAACACCGGGGAGCTGTTTTTT
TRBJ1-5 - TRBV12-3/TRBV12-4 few CASCQRNQPQHF TGTGCCAGTTGCCAGCGAAATCAGCCCCAGCATTTT
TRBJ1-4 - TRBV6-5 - CASSYLATNEKLFF TGTGCCAGCAGTTACTTAGCGACTAATGAAAAACTGTTTTTT
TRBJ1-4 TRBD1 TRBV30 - CALQQTGFNEKLFF TGTGCCTTACAACAGACAGGGTTTAATGAAAAACTGTTTTTT
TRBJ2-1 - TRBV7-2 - CASSTRGGGVDEQFF TGTGCCAGCAGCACTCGAGGGGGGGGCGTGGATGAGCAGTTCTTC
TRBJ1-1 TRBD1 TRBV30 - CAWSDGQVSKAFF TGTGCCTGGAGTGACGGACAGGTTTCAAAAGCTTTCTTT
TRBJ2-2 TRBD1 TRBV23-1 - CASKGALELFF TGCGCCAGCAAGGGGGCATTGGAGCTGTTTTTT